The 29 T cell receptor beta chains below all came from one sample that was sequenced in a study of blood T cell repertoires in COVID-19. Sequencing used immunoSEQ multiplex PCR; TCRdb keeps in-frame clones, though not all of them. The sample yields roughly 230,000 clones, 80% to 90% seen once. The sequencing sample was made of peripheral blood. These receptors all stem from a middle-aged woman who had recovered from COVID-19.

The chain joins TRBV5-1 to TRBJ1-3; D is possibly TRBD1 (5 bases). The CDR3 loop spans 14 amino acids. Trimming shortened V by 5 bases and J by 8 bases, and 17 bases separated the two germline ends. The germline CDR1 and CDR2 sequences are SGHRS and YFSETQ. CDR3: CASSSDRPADTIYF. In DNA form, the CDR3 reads TGCGCCAGCAGTTCCGACAGACCCGCGGACACCATATATTTT. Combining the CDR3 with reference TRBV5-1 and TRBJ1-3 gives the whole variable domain KAGVTQTPRYLIKTRGQQVTLSCSPISGHRSVSWYQQTPGQGLQFLFEYFSETQRNKGNFPGRFSGRQFSNSRSEMNVSTLELGDSALYLCASSSDRPADTIYFGEGSWLTVV.

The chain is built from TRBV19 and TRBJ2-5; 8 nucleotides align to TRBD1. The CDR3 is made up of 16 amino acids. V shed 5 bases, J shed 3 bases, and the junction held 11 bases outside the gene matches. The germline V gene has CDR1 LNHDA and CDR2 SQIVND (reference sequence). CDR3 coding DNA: TGTGCCAGTAGTTCGGCTCCCCAGACAGGGGAAGAGACCCAGTACTTC. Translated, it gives CASSSAPQTGEETQYF.

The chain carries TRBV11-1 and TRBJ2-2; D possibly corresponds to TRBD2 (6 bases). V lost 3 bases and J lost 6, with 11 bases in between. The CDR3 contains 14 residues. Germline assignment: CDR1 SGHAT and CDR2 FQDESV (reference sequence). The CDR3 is CASSLSGEAGELFF. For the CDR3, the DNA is TGTGCCAGCAGCTTGTCGGGGGAGGCCGGGGAGCTGTTTTTT.

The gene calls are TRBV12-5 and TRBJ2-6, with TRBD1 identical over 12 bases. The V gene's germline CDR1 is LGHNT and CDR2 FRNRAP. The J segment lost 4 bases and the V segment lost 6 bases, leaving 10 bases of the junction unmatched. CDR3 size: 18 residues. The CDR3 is CASGLPGQGASGANVLTF. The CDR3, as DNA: TGTGCTAGTGGCCTACCGGGACAGGGGGCGTCGGGGGCCAACGTCCTGACTTTC.

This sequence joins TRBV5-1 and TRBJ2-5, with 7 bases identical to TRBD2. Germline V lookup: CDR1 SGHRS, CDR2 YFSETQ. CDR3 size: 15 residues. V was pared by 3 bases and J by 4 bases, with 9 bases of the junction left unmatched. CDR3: CASSSRAGVIETQYF. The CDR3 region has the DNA TGCGCCAGCAGCTCCCGGGCGGGGGTAATAGAGACCCAGTACTTC.

The CDR3 loop reads CASSLDSDTTPGTDTQYF. The CDR3 DNA reads TGCGCCAGCAGCTTGGATAGCGATACGACACCCGGAACAGATACGCAGTATTTT. This chain joins TRBV5-1 and TRBJ2-3; tentatively, D is TRBD2 (5 bases). CDR3 size: 18 residues. The germline gives CDR1 SGHRS, CDR2 YFSETQ. V dropped 0 bases and J dropped 3 bases, with 20 bases sitting between them.

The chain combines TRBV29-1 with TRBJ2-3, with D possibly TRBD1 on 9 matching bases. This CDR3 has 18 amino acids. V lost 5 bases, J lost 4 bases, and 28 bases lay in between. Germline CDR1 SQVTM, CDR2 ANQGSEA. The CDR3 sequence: CSVSPGQGYSGIPDTQYF. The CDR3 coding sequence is TGCAGCGTTTCGCCGGGACAGGGATATAGCGGGATCCCAGATACGCAGTATTTT.

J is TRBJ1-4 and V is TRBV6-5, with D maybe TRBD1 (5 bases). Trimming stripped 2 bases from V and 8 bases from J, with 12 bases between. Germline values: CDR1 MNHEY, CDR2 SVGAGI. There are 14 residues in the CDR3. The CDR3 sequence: CASSYTSGGEKLFF. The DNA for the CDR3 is TGTGCCAGCAGTTACACTTCGGGGGGGGAAAAACTGTTTTTT.

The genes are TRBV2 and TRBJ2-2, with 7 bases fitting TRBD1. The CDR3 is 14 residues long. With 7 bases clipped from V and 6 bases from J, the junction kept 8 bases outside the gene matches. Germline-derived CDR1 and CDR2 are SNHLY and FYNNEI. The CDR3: CASTPGQGAGELFF. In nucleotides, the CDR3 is TGTGCCAGCACCCCCGGGCAGGGGGCCGGGGAGCTGTTTTTT.

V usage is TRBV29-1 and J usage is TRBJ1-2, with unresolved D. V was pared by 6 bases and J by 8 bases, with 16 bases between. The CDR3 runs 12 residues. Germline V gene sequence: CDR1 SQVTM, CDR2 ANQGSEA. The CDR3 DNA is TGCAGCGTGCAGCCGTTGCCGGGGGGCTACACCTTC. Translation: CSVQPLPGGYTF.

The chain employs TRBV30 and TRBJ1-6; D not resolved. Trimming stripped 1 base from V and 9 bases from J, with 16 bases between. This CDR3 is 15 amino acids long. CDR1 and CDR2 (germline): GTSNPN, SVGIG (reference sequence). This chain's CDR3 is CAWSASGLGSSPLHF. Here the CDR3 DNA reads TGTGCCTGGAGTGCCTCCGGGTTGGGTTCTTCACCCCTCCACTTT.

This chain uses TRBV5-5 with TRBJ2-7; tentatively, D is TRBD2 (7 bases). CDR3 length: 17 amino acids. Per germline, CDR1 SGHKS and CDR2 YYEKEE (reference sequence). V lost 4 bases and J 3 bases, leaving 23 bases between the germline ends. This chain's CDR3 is CASSVARLRGAVYEQYF. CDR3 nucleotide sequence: TGTGCCAGCAGCGTGGCTCGCCTCCGGGGGGCGGTCTACGAGCAGTACTTC.

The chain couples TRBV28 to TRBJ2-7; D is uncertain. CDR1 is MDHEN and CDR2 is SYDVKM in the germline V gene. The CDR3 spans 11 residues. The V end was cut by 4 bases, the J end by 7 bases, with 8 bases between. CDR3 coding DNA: TGTGCCAGCAGTTCTACTGGTGAGCAGTACGTC. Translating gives CASSSTGEQYV.

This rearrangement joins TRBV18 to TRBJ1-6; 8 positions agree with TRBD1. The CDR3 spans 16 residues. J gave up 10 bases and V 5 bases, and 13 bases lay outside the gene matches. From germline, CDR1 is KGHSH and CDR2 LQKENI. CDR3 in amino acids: CASSEQPDRVRSPLHF. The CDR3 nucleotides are TGTGCCAGCTCAGAACAACCGGACAGGGTGAGGTCACCCCTCCACTTT.

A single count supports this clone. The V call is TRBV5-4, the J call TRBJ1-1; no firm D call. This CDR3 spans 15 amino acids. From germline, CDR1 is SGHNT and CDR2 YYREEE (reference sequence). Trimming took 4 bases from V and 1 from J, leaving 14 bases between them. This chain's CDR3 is CASSKELGRNTEAFF. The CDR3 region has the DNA TGTGCCAGCAGCAAGGAGCTGGGGAGGAACACTGAAGCTTTCTTT. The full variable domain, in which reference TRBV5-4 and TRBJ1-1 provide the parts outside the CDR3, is ETGVTQSPTHLIKTRGQQVTLRCSSQSGHNTVSWYQQALGQGPQFIFQYYREEENGRGNFPPRFSGLQFPNYSSELNVNALELDDSALYLCASSKELGRNTEAFFGQGTRLTVV.

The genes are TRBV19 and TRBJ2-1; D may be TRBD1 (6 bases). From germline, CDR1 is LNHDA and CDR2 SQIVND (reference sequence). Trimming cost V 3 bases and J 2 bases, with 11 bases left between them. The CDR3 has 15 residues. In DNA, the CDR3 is TGTGCCAGTAGTATGTGGGGGCCCCCCTACAATGAGCAGTTCTTC. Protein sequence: CASSMWGPPYNEQFF.

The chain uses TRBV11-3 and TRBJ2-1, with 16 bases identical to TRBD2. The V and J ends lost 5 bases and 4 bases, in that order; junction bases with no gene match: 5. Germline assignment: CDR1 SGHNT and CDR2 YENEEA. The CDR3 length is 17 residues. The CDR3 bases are TGTGCCAGCAGCCCCGGGACTAGCGGGAGGGTGTACAATGAGCAGTTCTTC. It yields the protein CASSPGTSGRVYNEQFF.

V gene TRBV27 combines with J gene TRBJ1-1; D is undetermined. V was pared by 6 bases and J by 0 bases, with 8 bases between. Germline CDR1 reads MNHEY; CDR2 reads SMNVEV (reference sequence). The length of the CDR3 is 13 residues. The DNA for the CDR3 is TGTGCCAGCAGCCCAGGATTGAACACTGAAGCTTTCTTT. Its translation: CASSPGLNTEAFF.

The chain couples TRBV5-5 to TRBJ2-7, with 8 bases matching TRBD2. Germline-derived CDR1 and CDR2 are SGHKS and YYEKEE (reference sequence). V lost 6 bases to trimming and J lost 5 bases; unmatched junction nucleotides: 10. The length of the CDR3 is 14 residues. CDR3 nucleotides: TGTGCCAGCATGGGGACGGGGGGGCAGCACGAGCAGTACTTC. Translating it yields CASMGTGGQHEQYF.

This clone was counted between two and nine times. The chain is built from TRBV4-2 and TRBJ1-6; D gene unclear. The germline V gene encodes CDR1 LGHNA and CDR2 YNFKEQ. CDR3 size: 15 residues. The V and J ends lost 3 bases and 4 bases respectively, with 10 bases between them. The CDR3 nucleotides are TGTGCCAGCAGCCAGGAACAGAATTATAATTCACCCCTCCACTTT. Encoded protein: CASSQEQNYNSPLHF.

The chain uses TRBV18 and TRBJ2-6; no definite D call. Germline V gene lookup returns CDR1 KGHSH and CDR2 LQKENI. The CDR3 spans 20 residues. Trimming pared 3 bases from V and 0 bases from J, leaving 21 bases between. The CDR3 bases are TGTGCCAGCTCACCTTCCCAGGTCCTACTCGATGTCTCTGGGGCCAACGTCCTGACTTTC. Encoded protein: CASSPSQVLLDVSGANVLTF.

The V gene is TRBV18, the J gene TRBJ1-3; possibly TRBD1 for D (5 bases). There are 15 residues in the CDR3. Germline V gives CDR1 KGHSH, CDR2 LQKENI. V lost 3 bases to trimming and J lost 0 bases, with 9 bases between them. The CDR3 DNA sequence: TGTGCCAGCTCACCTTATGACAGCTCTGGAAACACCATATATTTT. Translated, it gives CASSPYDSSGNTIYF. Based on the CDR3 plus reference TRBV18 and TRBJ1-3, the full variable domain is NAGVMQNPRHLVRRRGQEARLRCSPMKGHSHVYWYRQLPEEGLKFMVYLQKENIIDESGMPKERFSAEFPKEGPSILRIQQVVRGDSAAYFCASSPYDSSGNTIYFGEGSWLTVV.

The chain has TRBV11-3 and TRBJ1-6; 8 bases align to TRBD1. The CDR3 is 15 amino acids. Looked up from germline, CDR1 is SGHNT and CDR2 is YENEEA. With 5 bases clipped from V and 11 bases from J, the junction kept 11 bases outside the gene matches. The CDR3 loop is CASSIAGTGLTPLHF. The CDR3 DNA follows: TGTGCCAGCAGCATAGCTGGGACAGGTTTGACACCCCTCCACTTT.

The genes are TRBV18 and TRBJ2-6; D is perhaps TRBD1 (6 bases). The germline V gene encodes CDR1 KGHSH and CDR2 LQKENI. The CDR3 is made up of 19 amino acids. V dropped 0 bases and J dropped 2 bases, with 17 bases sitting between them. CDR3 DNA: TGTGCCAGCTCACCACCTGCCGCAGGGGCGGCCCCTGGGGCCAACGTCCTGACTTTC. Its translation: CASSPPAAGAAPGANVLTF.

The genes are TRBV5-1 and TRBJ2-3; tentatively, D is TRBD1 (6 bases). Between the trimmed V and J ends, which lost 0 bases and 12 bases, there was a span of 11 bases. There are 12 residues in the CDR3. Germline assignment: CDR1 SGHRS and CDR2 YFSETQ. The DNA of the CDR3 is TGCGCCAGCAGCTTGGAATGGGGGCCTCAGTATTTT. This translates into CASSLEWGPQYF. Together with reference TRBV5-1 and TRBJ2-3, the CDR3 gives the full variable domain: KAGVTQTPRYLIKTRGQQVTLSCSPISGHRSVSWYQQTPGQGLQFLFEYFSETQRNKGNFPGRFSGRQFSNSRSEMNVSTLELGDSALYLCASSLEWGPQYFGPGTRLTVL.

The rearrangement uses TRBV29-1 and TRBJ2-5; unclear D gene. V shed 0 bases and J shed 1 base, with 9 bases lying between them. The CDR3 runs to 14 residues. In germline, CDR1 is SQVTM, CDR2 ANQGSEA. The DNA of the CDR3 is TGCAGCGTTGAAGAGGAAGACATCCAAGAGACCCAGTACTTC. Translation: CSVEEEDIQETQYF.

The CDR3 loop reads CASSPQGRGEQYV. The CDR3 nucleotides read TGTGCCAGCTCACCTCAGGGCAGGGGCGAGCAGTACGTC. The chain joins TRBV18 to TRBJ2-7; D perhaps matches TRBD1 (6 bases). CDR1 is KGHSH and CDR2 is LQKENI in the germline V gene. V lost 3 bases to trimming and J lost 6 bases, with 12 bases between them. This CDR3 comprises 13 residues.

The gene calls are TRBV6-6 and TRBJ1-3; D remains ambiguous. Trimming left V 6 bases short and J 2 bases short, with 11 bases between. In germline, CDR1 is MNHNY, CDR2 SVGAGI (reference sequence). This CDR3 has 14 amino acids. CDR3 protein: CASRPWGAGNTIYF. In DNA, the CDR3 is TGTGCCAGCAGACCTTGGGGAGCTGGAAACACCATATATTTT.

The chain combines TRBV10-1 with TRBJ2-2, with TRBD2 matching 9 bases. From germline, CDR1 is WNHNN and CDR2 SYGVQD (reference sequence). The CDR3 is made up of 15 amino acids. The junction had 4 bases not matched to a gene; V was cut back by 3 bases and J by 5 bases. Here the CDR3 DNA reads TGCGCCAGCAGTGAAGGCGGGGGGGTGACCGGGGAGCTGTTTTTT. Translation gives CASSEGGGVTGELFF.